This T cell receptor beta chain is from a study of human T cells and chemical hapten exposure. Study background: Sensitization used 2% DPC on approximately 2 cm by approximately 2 cm upper inner arm skin. Alopecia areata, totalis or universalis was found in mostly female patients.

Noted time point: pre-sensitization, week 0. Specified treatment: therapeutic diphenylcyclopropenone sensitization with weekly scalp DPC. Researchers sampled blood before each patch test went on. Unique molecular identifiers were affixed to discrete cDNA molecules within the library. TCRdb re-analysed the RACE reads in MiXCR, keeping a single row per CDR3 protein. This table has about 80,000 distinct CDR3 sequences, 14% appearing once. This CDR3 is 17 amino acids long. Trimming took 0 bases from V and 1 from J, leaving 16 bases between them. Germline V CDR1 and CDR2: DFQATT, SNEGSKA (reference sequence). The table lists this clonotype with a few counts.

The V call is TRBV20-1, the J call TRBJ2-1; a weak D match, TRBD1 (5 bases). The source material was whole blood, sampled in connection with sensitization to the hapten diphenylcyclopropenone (DPC). The receptor was derived from a woman in her forties or fifties with alopecia areata. Some clones in this sample may be carry-over from other donors' samples. Written as DNA, the CDR3 is TGCAGTGCTAGAGACTTGGCGTGGCAGGGATCCTACAATGAGCAGTTCTTC. It codes for CSARDLAWQGSYNEQFF.